One sample yielded the 18 T cell receptor beta chains listed below, sequenced in a study of blood T cell repertoires in COVID-19. Here immunoSEQ multiplex PCR was the method, and the copy in TCRdb shows in-frame clones only, minus some. Here the sample spans more than 200,000 clones, roughly 83% being singletons. The sequenced sample was peripheral blood. These receptors originate from a man of 80 years or more with acute or convalescent COVID-19.

The rearrangement links TRBV5-1 to TRBJ2-1; no reliable D call. The germline V and J ends were trimmed by 0 bases and 7 bases, with 11 bases remaining between them. The germline CDR1 and CDR2 sequences are SGHRS and YFSETQ. The CDR3 loop spans 14 amino acids. The CDR3: CASSLEPPRNEQFF. The CDR3 DNA is TGCGCCAGCAGCTTGGAGCCTCCGCGTAATGAGCAGTTCTTC.

The chain carries TRBV5-4 and TRBJ1-1; TRBD1 is a possible D gene (6 bases). Trimming cost V 1 base and J 0 bases, with 10 bases left between them. Germline assignment: CDR1 SGHNT and CDR2 YYREEE (reference sequence). The CDR3 length is 15 residues. The CDR3 reads CASSLRGALNTEAFF. DNA for the CDR3: TGTGCCAGCAGCTTGCGGGGGGCGTTGAACACTGAAGCTTTCTTT.

The V gene is TRBV20-1, the J gene TRBJ2-2; D remains ambiguous. Germline-derived CDR1 and CDR2 are DFQATT and SNEGSKA (reference sequence). Trimming took off 3 bases at V and 4 bases at J, with 12 bases between the two ends. The CDR3 covers 14 residues. Written as DNA, the CDR3 is TGCAGTGCTAGTCCCCATGGTAGCACCGGGGAGCTGTTTTTT. Amino acids: CSASPHGSTGELFF.

V and J are TRBV6-5 and TRBJ2-4; weak D call: TRBD2 (5 bases). The CDR3 has 14 residues. Trimming pared 2 bases from V and 8 bases from J, leaving 13 bases between. Germline V gene lookup returns CDR1 MNHEY and CDR2 SVGAGI. The CDR3 DNA reads as TGTGCCAGCAGTTACCTGGGAGCTAGAGACATTCAGTACTTC. Translated, it gives CASSYLGARDIQYF.

The rearrangement joins TRBV11-2 to TRBJ1-6; D is perhaps TRBD1 (5 bases). Trimming cost V 5 bases and J 6 bases, with 11 bases left between them. In germline, CDR1 is SGHAT, CDR2 FQNNGV. CDR3 length: 14 amino acids. The CDR3 bases are TGTGCCAGCAGCCCGGGACTGAGTAATTCACCCCTCCACTTT. Protein: CASSPGLSNSPLHF. Combining the CDR3 with reference TRBV11-2 and TRBJ1-6 gives the whole variable domain EAGVAQSPRYKIIEKRQSVAFWCNPISGHATLYWYQQILGQGPKLLIQFQNNGVVDDSQLPKDRFSAERLKGVDSTLKIQPAKLEDSAVYLCASSPGLSNSPLHFGNGTRLTVT.

This clone has just one count. The CDR3 is CASSPWTGNTYEQYF. CDR3 nucleotides: TGTGCCAGCAGCCCGTGGACAGGGAATACCTACGAGCAGTACTTC. The gene calls are TRBV7-2 and TRBJ2-7; TRBD1 agrees at 8 bases. The germline V gene encodes CDR1 SGHTA and CDR2 FQGNSA. V trimming: 5 bases; J trimming: 2 bases; junction bases outside the gene matches: 8. This CDR3 region has 15 residues.

The genes are TRBV7-2 and TRBJ1-2; no definite D call. Between the trimmed V and J ends, which lost 4 bases and 9 bases, there was a span of 9 bases. The CDR3 runs to 11 residues. Germline V gene lookup returns CDR1 SGHTA and CDR2 FQGNSA. CDR3: CASSSQVRYTF. The CDR3 bases are TGTGCCAGCAGCTCCCAGGTTCGCTACACCTTC.

The gene calls are TRBV3-1 (or the pseudogene TRBV3-2) and TRBJ2-1, with 13 positions matching TRBD2. The CDR3 length is 16 residues. Trimming removed 6 bases from V and 4 bases from J; junction bases left unmatched: 6. The germline gives CDR1 LGHDT, CDR2 YNNKEL (reference sequence). Written as DNA, the CDR3 is TGTGCCAGCAGTCCCGGGACTAGCGGGACTTACAATGAGCAGTTCTTC. It codes for CASSPGTSGTYNEQFF.

The DNA of the CDR3 is TGCGCCAGCTCCCGGAGTAGCGGGAGGGAAGGAGAGACCCAGTACTTC. This codes for CASSRSSGREGETQYF. J is TRBJ2-5 and V is TRBV5-1, with 11 nucleotides matching TRBD2. CDR1 is SGHRS, CDR2 YFSETQ, per germline. Trimming removed 7 bases from V and 4 bases from J; junction bases left unmatched: 12. This CDR3 region has 16 residues.

The J gene is TRBJ1-4, the V gene TRBV18; a possible D gene is TRBD1 (5 bases). This CDR3 is built from 14 residues. The V and J ends lost 3 bases and 7 bases respectively, with 12 bases between them. CDR1 is KGHSH and CDR2 is LQKENI in the germline V gene. CDR3 loop: CASSPSGYGEKLFF. The CDR3 DNA is TGTGCCAGCTCACCGTCAGGGTACGGTGAAAAACTGTTTTTT. The variable domain in full, with the rest retrieved from reference TRBV18 and TRBJ1-4, is NAGVMQNPRHLVRRRGQEARLRCSPMKGHSHVYWYRQLPEEGLKFMVYLQKENIIDESGMPKERFSAEFPKEGPSILRIQQVVRGDSAAYFCASSPSGYGEKLFFGSGTQLSVL.

V and J are TRBV6-5 and TRBJ1-2, with no clear D. The CDR3 spans 12 residues. The V gene lost 10 bases and the J gene lost 8 bases, with 17 bases spanning the gap. Germline lookup yields CDR1 MNHEY and CDR2 SVGAGI. CDR3 region: CATRTAGYGYTF. As DNA, the CDR3 is TGTGCCACCCGAACAGCCGGCTACGGCTACACCTTC.

The rearrangement joins TRBV4-1 to TRBJ2-7; 11 bases match TRBD2. V gave up 6 bases and J gave up 3 bases; unmatched junction bases: 7. Germline CDR1 MGHRA, CDR2 YSYEKL. The CDR3 covers 15 residues. This chain's CDR3 is CASSPTSGGLYEQYF. The CDR3 DNA reads TGCGCCAGCAGTCCTACTAGCGGGGGTCTCTACGAGCAGTACTTC.

This clone was seen more than once but under ten times. The J gene is TRBJ1-1, the V gene TRBV28; tentative D call: TRBD1 (6 bases). CDR1 and CDR2 from the germline V gene are MDHEN and SYDVKM. V was cut by 8 bases and J by 4 bases, with 23 bases left in between. The CDR3 length is 16 residues. In DNA, the CDR3 is TGTGCCAGCCATATCGGGCCAGGGGTGGAACTCACTGAAGCTTTCTTT. Amino acid sequence: CASHIGPGVELTEAFF.

V usage is TRBV14 and J usage is TRBJ2-1, with 7 bases aligning to TRBD2. The CDR3 is made up of 18 amino acids. From germline, CDR1 is SGHDN and CDR2 FVKESK. The J segment lost 4 bases and the V segment lost 2 bases, leaving 14 bases of the junction unmatched. CDR3 nucleotide sequence: TGTGCCAGCAGCCAATGGGAGGGAACGGGGTTATCATACAATGAGCAGTTCTTC. Translation gives CASSQWEGTGLSYNEQFF.

The chain joins TRBV7-9 to TRBJ1-1; D is unresolved. Per germline, CDR1 SEHNR and CDR2 FQNEAQ (reference sequence). The ends were cut back, 5 bases at V and 7 bases at J, with 8 bases in the middle. The CDR3 contains 11 residues. The chain's CDR3 is CASSARGEAFF. For the CDR3, the DNA is TGTGCCAGCAGCGCGCGAGGTGAAGCTTTCTTT.

The chain uses TRBV18 and TRBJ2-1; unclear D gene. The CDR3 has 17 residues. Germline CDR1 and CDR2: KGHSH and LQKENI. Between the trimmed V and J ends, which lost 5 bases and 0 bases, there was a span of 17 bases. The CDR3 protein is CASSTSTSVLSYNEQFF. For the CDR3, the DNA is TGTGCCAGCTCAACCTCGACTTCCGTCCTCTCCTACAATGAGCAGTTCTTC.

The genes are TRBV7-2 and TRBJ2-2; 8 bases agree with TRBD1. With V trimmed by 5 bases and J by 7 bases, 12 bases remained unmatched. Germline lookup yields CDR1 SGHTA and CDR2 FQGNSA. This CDR3 contains 16 residues. The DNA of the CDR3 is TGTGCCAGCAGCATTCGACAGGGGATCGTCAGCGGGGAGCTGTTTTTT. It encodes CASSIRQGIVSGELFF.

The chain couples TRBV3-1 (or the pseudogene TRBV3-2) to TRBJ1-2, with TRBD1 as a possible D gene (6 bases). V lost 1 base, J lost 4 bases, and 19 bases lay in between. The CDR3 loop spans 17 amino acids. Per germline, CDR1 LGHDT and CDR2 YNNKEL (reference sequence). The CDR3 coding sequence is TGTGCCAGCAGCCAAGGATCGACATGGACAGCACCCTATGGCTACACCTTC. This translates into CASSQGSTWTAPYGYTF.